Presented here are 4 T cell receptor beta chains from one specimen sequenced in a study of blood T cells in healthy people across ages. With a J-beta primer mix and a sample-barcoded 5' primer, a second PCR ran 7 to 11 cycles. TCRdb itself ran the 5' RACE reads through MiXCR, one entry per CDR3 protein. The table shows about 640,000 distinct CDR3 sequences, with roughly 53% occurring only once. Sequenced material: blood. These receptors came from a man in his 60s in good health.

V and J are TRBV20-1 and TRBJ2-2; TRBD2 aligns across 8 bases. Germline V gene sequence: CDR1 DFQATT, CDR2 SNEGSKA (reference sequence). V lost 2 bases, J lost 2 bases, and 4 bases stayed unmatched. The CDR3 length is 15 residues. The CDR3 DNA sequence: TGCAGTGCTAGACCCGGGGGGGCCAACACCGGGGAGCTGTTTTTT. Translation: CSARPGGANTGELFF.

This rearrangement joins TRBV2 to TRBJ1-1, with 8 positions matching TRBD1. The CDR3 consists of 14 residues. J gave up 4 bases and V 4 bases, and 5 bases lay outside the gene matches. Germline V lookup: CDR1 SNHLY, CDR2 FYNNEI. This CDR3 reads CASSAAGGVTEAFF. The CDR3 region has the DNA TGTGCCAGCAGTGCCGCAGGGGGCGTCACTGAAGCTTTCTTT.

V and J are TRBV12-3 or TRBV12-4 and TRBJ1-1, with 7 bases aligning to TRBD1. V shed 5 bases and J 8 bases; nucleotides not matched to a gene: 8. The CDR3 length is 13 residues. CDR3 in amino acids: CASSPDRVGEAFF. Written as DNA, the CDR3 is TGTGCCAGCAGTCCCGACAGGGTTGGCGAAGCTTTCTTT.

The chain links TRBV6-5 to TRBJ2-3; 12 bases fit TRBD2. Unmatched junction bases numbered 18, after V lost 3 bases and J lost 5 bases. The germline CDR1 and CDR2 sequences are MNHEY and SVGAGI. The CDR3 is made up of 20 amino acids. CDR3 residues: CASSYSLARTSGENRDTQYF. As DNA, the CDR3 is TGTGCCAGCAGTTATTCGCTAGCCCGGACTAGCGGGGAAAACAGAGATACGCAGTATTTT.